The clone carrying this TCR beta chain was seen a few times. This entry is derived from a study of blood T cell repertoires in COVID-19. Clones were sequenced by immunoSEQ multiplex PCR, and TCRdb holds only the in-frame ones, with some missing. The sample lists 75,000 to 95,000 clones; less than 75% were seen once. V lost 3 bases to trimming and J lost 5 bases, with 10 bases between them. This CDR3 spans 13 amino acids. Germline V gene sequence: CDR1 MNHEY, CDR2 SMNVEV (reference sequence). This chain connects TRBV27 to TRBJ1-1; D is perhaps TRBD1 (6 bases). This TCR derives from a woman aged 55 to 70 in a cohort sampled during active or convalescent COVID-19. Sequenced material: peripheral blood. The CDR3 protein is CASSFGGRTEAFF. The CDR3 DNA reads as TGTGCCAGCAGTTTTGGGGGCCGGACTGAAGCTTTCTTT.